This TCR beta chain was identified in a study of cytomegalovirus exposure and HLA in healthy donors. Note on this clone: Its antigen is as yet unknown.

The V gene's germline CDR1 is SEHNR and CDR2 FQNEAQ (reference sequence). The CDR3 runs to 12 residues. The trim removed 3 bases at V and 12 bases at J, leaving 0 bases unmatched. General study points: The dataset shows that most TCR sequences were rare, while some public TCRs occurred in many donors.

Researchers ran the PCR with 60 Vbeta and 13 Jbeta primers. Sequenced by immunoSEQ multiplex PCR; TCRdb stores in-frame clones only, minus some. The data contain about 140,000 clones, nearly 80% of them seen just once; the ten biggest clones take up around 4.9%. The receptor comes from a male donor in good health and CMV-seronegative. Sample: PBMCs. V usage is TRBV7-9 and J usage is TRBJ1-6; 9 nucleotides line up with TRBD1. CDR3 protein: CASSLDRGPLHF. CDR3 bases: TGTGCCAGCAGCTTGGACAGGGGACCCCTCCACTTT.